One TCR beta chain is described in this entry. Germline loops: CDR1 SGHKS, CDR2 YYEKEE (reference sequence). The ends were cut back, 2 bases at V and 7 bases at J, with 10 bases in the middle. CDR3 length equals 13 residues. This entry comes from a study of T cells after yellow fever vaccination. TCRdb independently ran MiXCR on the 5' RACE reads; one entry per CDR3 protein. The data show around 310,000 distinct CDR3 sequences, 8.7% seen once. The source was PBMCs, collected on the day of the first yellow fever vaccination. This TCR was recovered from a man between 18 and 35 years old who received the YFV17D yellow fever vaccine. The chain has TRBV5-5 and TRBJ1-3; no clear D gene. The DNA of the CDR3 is TGTGCCAGCAGCTTCGACCTGCGGAACACCATATATTTT. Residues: CASSFDLRNTIYF.